This T cell receptor (beta chain) appears in the sequencing data of a study of Graves' ophthalmopathy and Graves' hyperthyroidism. This clonotype was found once. The antigen is not known. The sequenced template was RNA, covering the TCR beta CDR3 region. First-round RT-PCR relied on HTBI primers, and a second-round multiplex PCR came next. In TCRdb, the multiplex PCR reads were re-called with MiXCR into one record per CDR3 protein. The sample has around 600,000 distinct CDR3 sequences, over 40% seen once. Other autoimmune diseases, uncontrolled infections, pregnancy and lactation each led to patient exclusion. The ends were cut back, 1 base at V and 2 bases at J, with 8 bases in the middle. The CDR3 has 14 residues. Germline-derived CDR1 and CDR2 are LGHNA and YSLEER. General study findings and limits: For predicting ophthalmopathy progression, the model had nearly 71% sensitivity and nearly 75% specificity.

The sample taken for sequencing was peripheral blood. The sequence was collected from an adult man with Graves' ophthalmopathy. V usage is TRBV4-3 and J usage is TRBJ2-5; a possible D gene is TRBD1 (6 bases). CDR3 residues: CASSQAGTQETQYF. Written as DNA, the CDR3 is TGCGCCAGCAGCCAAGCCGGGACACAAGAGACCCAGTACTTC.